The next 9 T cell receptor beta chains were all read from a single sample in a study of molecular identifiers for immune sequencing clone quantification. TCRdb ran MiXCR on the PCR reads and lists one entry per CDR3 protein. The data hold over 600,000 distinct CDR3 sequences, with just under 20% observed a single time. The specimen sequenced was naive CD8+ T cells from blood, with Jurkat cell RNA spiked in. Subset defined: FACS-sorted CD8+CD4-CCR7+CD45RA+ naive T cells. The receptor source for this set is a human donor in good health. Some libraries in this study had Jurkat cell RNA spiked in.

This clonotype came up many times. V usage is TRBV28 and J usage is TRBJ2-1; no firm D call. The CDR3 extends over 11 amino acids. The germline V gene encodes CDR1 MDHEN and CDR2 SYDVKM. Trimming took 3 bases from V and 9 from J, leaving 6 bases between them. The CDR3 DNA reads TGTGCCAGCAGTTTCAGCAGTGAGCAGTTCTTC. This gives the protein CASSFSSEQFF.

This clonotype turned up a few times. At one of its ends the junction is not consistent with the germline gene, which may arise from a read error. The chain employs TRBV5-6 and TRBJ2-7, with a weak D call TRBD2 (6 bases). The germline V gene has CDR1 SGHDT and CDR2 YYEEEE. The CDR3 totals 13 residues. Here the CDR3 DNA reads TGTGCCAACAGCCTGGGGGGATCCTACGAGCAGTACTTC. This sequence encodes CANSLGGSYEQYF.

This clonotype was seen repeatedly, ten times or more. The CDR3 sequence: CASSRSEGEGNEQYF. The CDR3 coding sequence is TGTGCCAGCAGTCGCTCCGAGGGGGAGGGCAACGAGCAGTACTTC. This chain joins TRBV9 and TRBJ2-7; a possible D gene is TRBD2 (7 bases). V was pared by 5 bases and J by 5 bases, with 20 bases between. Germline CDR1 SGDLS, CDR2 YYNGEE. The CDR3 extends over 15 amino acids.

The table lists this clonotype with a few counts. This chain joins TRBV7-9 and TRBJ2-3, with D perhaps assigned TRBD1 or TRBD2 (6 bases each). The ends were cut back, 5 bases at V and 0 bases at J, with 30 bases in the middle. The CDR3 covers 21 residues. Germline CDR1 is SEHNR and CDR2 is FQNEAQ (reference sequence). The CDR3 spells CASSPPFLGASAKKSTDTQYF. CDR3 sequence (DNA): TGTGCCAGCAGCCCCCCTTTCCTGGGGGCTAGCGCTAAGAAGAGCACAGATACGCAGTATTTT.

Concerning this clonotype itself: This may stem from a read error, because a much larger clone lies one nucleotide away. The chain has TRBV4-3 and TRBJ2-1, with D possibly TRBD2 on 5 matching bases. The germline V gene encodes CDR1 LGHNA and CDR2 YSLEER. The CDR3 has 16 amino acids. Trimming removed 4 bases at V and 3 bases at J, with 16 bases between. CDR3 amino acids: CASSLALVEVYNEQFF. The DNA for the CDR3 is TGCGCCAGCAGCCTAGCGTTGGTAGAAGTCTACAATGAGCAGTTCTTC.

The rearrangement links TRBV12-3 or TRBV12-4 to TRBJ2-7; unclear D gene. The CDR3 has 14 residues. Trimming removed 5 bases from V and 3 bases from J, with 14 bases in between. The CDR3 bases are TGTGCCAGCAGTACCTTAGACGGCTTCTACGAGCAGTACTTC. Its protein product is CASSTLDGFYEQYF.

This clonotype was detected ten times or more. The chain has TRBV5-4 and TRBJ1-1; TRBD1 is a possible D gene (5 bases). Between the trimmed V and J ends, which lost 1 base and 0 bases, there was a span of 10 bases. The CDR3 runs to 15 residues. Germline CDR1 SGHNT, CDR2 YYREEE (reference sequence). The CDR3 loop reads CASSLRGSMNTEAFF. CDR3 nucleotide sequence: TGTGCCAGCAGCTTGAGGGGCAGCATGAACACTGAAGCTTTCTTT.

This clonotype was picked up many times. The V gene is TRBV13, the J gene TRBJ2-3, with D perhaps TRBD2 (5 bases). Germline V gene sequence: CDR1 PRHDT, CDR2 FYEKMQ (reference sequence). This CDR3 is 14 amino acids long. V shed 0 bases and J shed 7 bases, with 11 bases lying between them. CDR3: CASSLGLAAYTQYF. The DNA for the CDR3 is TGTGCCAGCAGCTTAGGTCTAGCAGCCTATACGCAGTATTTT.

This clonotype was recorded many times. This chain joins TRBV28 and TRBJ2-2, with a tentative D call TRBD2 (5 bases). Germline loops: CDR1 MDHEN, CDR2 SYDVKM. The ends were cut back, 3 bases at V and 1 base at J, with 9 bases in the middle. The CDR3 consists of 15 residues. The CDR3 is CASSFSSLNTGELFF. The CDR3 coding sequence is TGTGCCAGCAGTTTCTCTAGCCTGAACACCGGGGAGCTGTTTTTT.